Following are 16 T cell receptor beta chains from one sample sequenced in a study of tumor-infiltrating lymphocytes in primary liver carcinoma. Priming with a constant-region primer yielded TCR beta cDNA from about 540 ng total RNA. Three nested multiplex PCR rounds, a slightly modified ARM-PCR, produced the libraries for TCR beta. The first two PCR rounds used TRBV1-TRBV30 forward primers with a C-beta reverse primer, 9 to 11 cycles each. TCRdb fed the multiplex PCR reads into MiXCR, producing one record per CDR3 protein. The sample holds around 330,000 distinct CDR3 sequences; about 60% are singletons and the top ten take approximately 9%. RNA was extracted from whole blood without cell sorting, alongside germline DNA. Sequenced: peripheral blood. Source of these receptors: a man aged 40-50 years with primary liver carcinoma and hepatitis B virus infection.

This clonotype was detected a few times. A clone one base away is much larger, so this may be a read error. The chain recombines TRBV6-5 with TRBJ2-7; no firm D call. There are 12 residues in the CDR3. Germline V gene data show CDR1 as MNHEY and CDR2 as SVGAGI. The CDR3, as DNA: TGTGCCAGCACCCTTTTCTTGCGCGAGCACTACTTC. Translation gives CASTLFLREHYF.

With regard to this clonotype: A single base separates this from a much larger clone, so it may be a read error. The chain employs TRBV4-2 and TRBJ1-1; weak D call: TRBD1 (6 bases). The germline gives CDR1 LGHNA, CDR2 YNFKEQ. V was cut by 3 bases and J by 4 bases, with 15 bases left in between. The CDR3 extends over 15 amino acids. For the CDR3, the DNA is TGTGCCAGCAGCCATCAAAGACAGGAAAGCACTGAAGCTTTCTTT. Its translation: CASSHQRQESTEAFF.

V gene TRBV11-3 combines with J gene TRBJ2-7; D uncertain. This CDR3 region has 11 residues. Trimming left V 4 bases short and J 5 bases short, with 6 bases between. Germline V gene data show CDR1 as SGHNT and CDR2 as YENEEA. CDR3 nucleotide sequence: TGTGCCAGCAGCTCCGCAAACGAGCAGTACTTC. Translated, it gives CASSSANEQYF.

In this sample, this clonotype turned up once. Just one base apart from a much larger clone, this may be a read error. The CDR3 loop reads CASSYQTGMNTEVFF. DNA for the CDR3: TGTGCCAGCAGTTACCAGACAGGGATGAACACTGAAGTTTTCTTT. This chain joins TRBV6-5 and TRBJ1-1; 7 nucleotides agree with TRBD1. The CDR3 covers 15 residues. Germline V gene sequence: CDR1 MNHEY, CDR2 SVGAGI.

This clonotype was counted at least ten times. V usage is TRBV29-1 and J usage is TRBJ1-2; D might be TRBD1 (6 bases). The CDR3 spans 13 residues. CDR1 and CDR2 (germline): SQVTM, ANQGSEA. The V gene lost 5 bases and the J gene lost 0 bases, with 10 bases spanning the gap. CDR3 DNA: TGCAGCGTTTTCGGACAGACTAACTATGGCTACACCTTC. As protein: CSVFGQTNYGYTF.

This clonotype was seen ten or more times. This sequence joins TRBV5-6 and TRBJ2-7; D gene unclear. CDR3 length equals 13 residues. Looked up from germline, CDR1 is SGHDT and CDR2 is YYEEEE. Between the trimmed V and J ends, which lost 3 bases and 5 bases, there was a span of 12 bases. The CDR3 spells CASSSPAGHEQYF. The CDR3 DNA reads as TGTGCCAGCAGCTCCCCGGCCGGCCACGAGCAGTACTTC.

Of note for this clonotype: The junction departs from germline at one end; a sequencing error may be responsible. The chain recombines TRBV5-1 with TRBJ2-1; TRBD2 agrees at 11 bases. This CDR3 has 22 amino acids. Looked up from germline, CDR1 is SGHRS and CDR2 is YFSETQ. The CDR3 region is CASRLSGPPDLAGGPGYNEQSF. The CDR3 nucleotides are TGCGCCAGCCGACTTTCGGGACCTCCCGATTTAGCGGGAGGGCCCGGGTACAATGAGCAGTCCTTC.

To note about this clonotype: Compared with germline, one end of the junction differs, possibly owing to a read error. J is TRBJ2-7 and V is TRBV6-1; 8 nucleotides line up with TRBD1. The CDR3 has 13 amino acids. Germline V gives CDR1 MNHNS, CDR2 SASEGT. The CDR3 loop reads CVSTLTGVYEQYF. CDR3 sequence (DNA): TGTGTCAGCACCTTGACAGGGGTCTACGAACAGTACTTC.

As DNA, the CDR3 is TGTGCCAGCAGCCAGACAAACTGGGGGCAAACAGATACGCAGTATTTT. Translating gives CASSQTNWGQTDTQYF. The rearrangement joins TRBV5-4 to TRBJ2-3, with D perhaps TRBD1 (6 bases). CDR1 and CDR2 (germline): SGHNT, YYREEE (reference sequence). This CDR3 comprises 16 residues. Trimming removed 4 bases at V and 3 bases at J, with 18 bases between.

This clonotype was seen only once. A read error may produce the germline difference seen at one junction end. V is TRBV7-8 and J is TRBJ2-1; 7 bases map to TRBD2. Germline CDR1 reads SGHVS; CDR2 reads FQNEAQ. This CDR3 comprises 15 residues. As DNA, the CDR3 is TGTGTCAGCAGCCGCTCTAGCGGTTTCGACAATGAGCAGTTCTTC. Encoded protein: CVSSRSSGFDNEQFF. The whole variable domain, remainder taken from reference TRBV7-8 and TRBJ2-1, is GAGVSQSPRYKVAKRGQDVALRCDPISGHVSLFWYQQALGQGPEFLTYFQNEAQLDKSGLPSDRFFAERPEGSVSTLKIQRTQQEDSAVYLCVSSRSSGFDNEQFFGPGTRLTVL.

Details on this clonotype: This may come from a read error, since a much larger clone is one base off. V is TRBV4-3 and J is TRBJ2-2; D may be TRBD1 (6 bases). Germline loops: CDR1 LGHNA, CDR2 YSLEER. There are 16 residues in the CDR3. Written as DNA, the CDR3 is TGCGCCAGCAGCCAAACAGGGTTTGGGGACACCGGGGAGCTGTTATTT. It translates to CASSQTGFGDTGELLF.

On this clonotype: One end of the junction varies from germline; a read error may be responsible. This chain connects TRBV6-6 to TRBJ2-4, with D perhaps given as TRBD1 or TRBD2 (6 bases each). Germline V gene sequence: CDR1 MNHNY, CDR2 SVGAGI (reference sequence). The CDR3 spans 17 residues. The CDR3 is CANSYRGGHMAKNIQYF. DNA of the CDR3: TGTGCCAACAGTTACCGAGGGGGGCACATGGCCAAAAACATTCAGTACTTC.

Of note for this clonotype: A much larger clone lies a single base off, so this may be a read error. As the CDR3 is not closed by the conserved phenylalanine or tryptophan, this likely results from a read error. The CDR3 sequence: CAWDRVGTEAFL. DNA of the CDR3: TGTGCCTGGGACAGGGTGGGCACTGAAGCTTTCCTT. This chain connects TRBV30 to TRBJ1-1; 7 bases agree with TRBD1. V gave up 5 bases and J gave up 4 bases; unmatched junction bases: 4. Germline CDR1 and CDR2: GTSNPN and SVGIG (reference sequence). The CDR3 runs to 12 residues.

About this clonotype: A junction boundary mismatches the germline segment, possibly from a read error. The V and J genes are TRBV11-1 and TRBJ2-7; D uncertain. The length of the CDR3 is 14 residues. The V gene's germline CDR1 is SGHAT and CDR2 FQDESV (reference sequence). The CDR3: CDSSLRATSYELYF. CDR3 DNA sequence: TGTGACAGCAGCTTAAGGGCTACCTCCTACGAGCTGTACTTC.

Note on this clonotype: Germline and junction disagree at one end, which may indicate a read error. The V call is TRBV28, the J call TRBJ2-5; D unclear. Per germline, CDR1 MDHEN and CDR2 SYDVKM. The CDR3 extends over 13 amino acids. The chain's CDR3 is CVSTSRFQETQYF. The CDR3, as DNA: TGTGTCAGCACTTCGAGGTTCCAAGAGACCCAGTACTTC. The full variable domain, in which reference TRBV28 and TRBJ2-5 provide the parts outside the CDR3, is DVKVTQSSRYLVKRTGEKVFLECVQDMDHENMFWYRQDPGLGLRLIYFSYDVKMKEKGDIPEGYSVSREKKERFSLILESASTNQTSMYLCVSTSRFQETQYFGPGTRLLVL.

CDR3 bases: TGTGCCAGCAGTTCTCCACTAGCGGGAGTACGCCATACGCAGTATTTT. Translation gives CASSSPLAGVRHTQYF. V usage is TRBV5-4 and J usage is TRBJ2-3, with 11 bases lining up with TRBD2. The CDR3 spans 16 residues. Germline CDR1 and CDR2: SGHNT and YYREEE (reference sequence). J lost 7 bases, V lost 5 bases, and 12 bases had no gene match.